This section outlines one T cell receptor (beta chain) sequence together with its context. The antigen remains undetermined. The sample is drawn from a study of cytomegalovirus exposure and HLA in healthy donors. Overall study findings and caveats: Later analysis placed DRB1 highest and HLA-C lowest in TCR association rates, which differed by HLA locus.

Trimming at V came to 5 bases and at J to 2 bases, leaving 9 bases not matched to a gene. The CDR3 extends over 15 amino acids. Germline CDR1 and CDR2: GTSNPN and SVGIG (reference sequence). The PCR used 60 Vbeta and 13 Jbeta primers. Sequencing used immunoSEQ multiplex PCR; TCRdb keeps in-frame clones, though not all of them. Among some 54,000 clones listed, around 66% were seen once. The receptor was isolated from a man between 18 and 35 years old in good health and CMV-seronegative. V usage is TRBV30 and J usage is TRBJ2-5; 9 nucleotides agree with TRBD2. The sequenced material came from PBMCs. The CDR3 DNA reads TGTGCCTGGGGCCTCCTAGCGGGATTGCAAGAGACCCAGTACTTC. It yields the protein CAWGLLAGLQETQYF.